This TCR beta chain originates from a study of blood T cells in healthy people across ages. Then a second PCR, running about 6 to 12 cycles, was carried out with a sample-barcoded 5' primer and a J-beta primer mix. All samples gave at least 2.5 million CDR3-containing paired-end reads. TCRdb recomputed calls from the 5' RACE reads with MiXCR, one row per CDR3 protein. The table lists 1.6 million or so distinct CDR3 sequences, almost 35% of them singletons. Losses at the gene ends were 5 bases for V and 4 bases for J; bases not matched to a gene: 11. The CDR3 is made up of 16 amino acids. Germline V gene lookup returns CDR1 MNHEY and CDR2 SMNVEV (reference sequence).

The TCR originated in a woman in her thirties in good health. Sequenced sample: blood. This chain joins TRBV27 and TRBJ1-2; 9 positions agree with TRBD1. CDR3 residues: CASSRRRDREFYGYTF. Written as DNA, the CDR3 is TGTGCCAGCAGTCGAAGGCGGGACAGGGAGTTCTATGGCTACACCTTC.